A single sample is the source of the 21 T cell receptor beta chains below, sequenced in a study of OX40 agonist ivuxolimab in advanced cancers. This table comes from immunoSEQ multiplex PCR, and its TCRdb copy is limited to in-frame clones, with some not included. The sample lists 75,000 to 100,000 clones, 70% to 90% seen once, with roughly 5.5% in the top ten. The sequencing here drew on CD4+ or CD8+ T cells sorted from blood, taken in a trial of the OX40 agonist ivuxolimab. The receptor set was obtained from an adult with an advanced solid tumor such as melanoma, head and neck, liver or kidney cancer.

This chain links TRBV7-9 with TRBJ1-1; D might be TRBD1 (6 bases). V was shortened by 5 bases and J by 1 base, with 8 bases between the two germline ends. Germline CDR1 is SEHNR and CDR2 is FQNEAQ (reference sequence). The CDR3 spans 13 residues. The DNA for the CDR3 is TGTGCCAGCAGCACACAGGGGAACACTGAAGCTTTCTTT. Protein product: CASSTQGNTEAFF.

CDR3 in amino acids: CASRGIVTDTQYF. The CDR3 nucleotides read TGTGCCAGCAGGGGAATAGTGACAGATACGCAGTATTTT. The V and J genes are TRBV2 and TRBJ2-3; D unclear. This CDR3 spans 13 amino acids. Trimming removed 6 bases at V and 3 bases at J, with 10 bases between. The germline V gene has CDR1 SNHLY and CDR2 FYNNEI.

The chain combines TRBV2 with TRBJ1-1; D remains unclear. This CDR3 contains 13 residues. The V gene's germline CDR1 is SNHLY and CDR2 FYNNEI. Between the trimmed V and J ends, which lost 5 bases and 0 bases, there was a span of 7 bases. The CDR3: CASSTQVNTEAFF. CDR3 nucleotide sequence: TGTGCCAGCAGTACCCAGGTGAACACTGAAGCTTTCTTT.

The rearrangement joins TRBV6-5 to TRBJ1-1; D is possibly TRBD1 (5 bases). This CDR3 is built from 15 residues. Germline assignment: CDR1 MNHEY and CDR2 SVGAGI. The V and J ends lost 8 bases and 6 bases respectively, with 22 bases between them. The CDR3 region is CASFPTVTVGAEAFF. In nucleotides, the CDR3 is TGTGCCAGCTTCCCGACAGTAACAGTTGGGGCTGAAGCTTTCTTT.

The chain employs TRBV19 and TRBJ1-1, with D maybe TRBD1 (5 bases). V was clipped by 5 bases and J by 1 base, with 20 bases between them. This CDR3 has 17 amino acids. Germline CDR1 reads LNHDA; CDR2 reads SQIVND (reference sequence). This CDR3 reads CASSPRRDGIQNTEAFF. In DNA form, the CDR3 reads TGTGCCAGTAGTCCGAGGAGGGACGGTATACAGAACACTGAAGCTTTCTTT.

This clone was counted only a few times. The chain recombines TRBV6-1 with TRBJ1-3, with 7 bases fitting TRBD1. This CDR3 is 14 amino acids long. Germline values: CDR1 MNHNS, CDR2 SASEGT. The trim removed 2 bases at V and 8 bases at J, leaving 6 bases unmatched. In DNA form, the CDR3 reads TGTGCCAGCAGTGAAATAGGGGGCGGCCACACCATATATTTT. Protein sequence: CASSEIGGGHTIYF.

The CDR3 sequence is CAPQAGQPQHF. CDR3 in DNA: TGTGCCCCTCAGGCGGGTCAGCCCCAGCATTTT. The rearrangement joins TRBV7-4 to TRBJ1-5, with D unresolved. This CDR3 has 11 residues. CDR1 and CDR2 from the germline V gene are SGHVT and SQSDAQ. V gave up 11 bases and J gave up 6 bases, with 11 bases separating them.

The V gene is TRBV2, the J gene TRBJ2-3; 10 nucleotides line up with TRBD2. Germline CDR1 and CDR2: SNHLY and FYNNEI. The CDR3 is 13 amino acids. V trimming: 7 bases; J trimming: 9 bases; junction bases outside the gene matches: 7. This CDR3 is CASKETSGLTQYF. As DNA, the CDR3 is TGTGCCAGCAAGGAGACTAGCGGGCTGACGCAGTATTTT.

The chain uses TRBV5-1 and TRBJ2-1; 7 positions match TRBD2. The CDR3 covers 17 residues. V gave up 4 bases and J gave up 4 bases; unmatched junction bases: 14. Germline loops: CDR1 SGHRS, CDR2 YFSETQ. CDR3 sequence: CASSLWGEAGQYNEQFF. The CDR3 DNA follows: TGCGCCAGCAGCCTCTGGGGGGAAGCGGGGCAATACAATGAGCAGTTCTTC.

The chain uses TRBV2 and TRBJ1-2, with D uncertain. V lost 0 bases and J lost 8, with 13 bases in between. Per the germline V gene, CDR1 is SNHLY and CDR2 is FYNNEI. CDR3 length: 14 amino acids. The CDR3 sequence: CASSEAQWQVGYTF. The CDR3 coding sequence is TGTGCCAGCAGTGAAGCGCAATGGCAGGTGGGCTACACCTTC.

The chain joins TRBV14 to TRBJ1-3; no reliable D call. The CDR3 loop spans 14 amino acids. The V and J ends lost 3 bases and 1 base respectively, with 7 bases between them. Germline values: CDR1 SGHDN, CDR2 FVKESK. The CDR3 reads CASSQRLSGNTIYF. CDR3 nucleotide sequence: TGTGCCAGCAGCCAGCGCCTATCTGGAAACACCATATATTTT.

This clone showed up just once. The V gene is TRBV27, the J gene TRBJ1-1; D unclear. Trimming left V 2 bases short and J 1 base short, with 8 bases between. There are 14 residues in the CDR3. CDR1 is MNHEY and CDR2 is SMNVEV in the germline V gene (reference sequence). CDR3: CASSLQETNTEAFF. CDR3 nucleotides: TGTGCCAGCAGTTTACAGGAGACGAACACTGAAGCTTTCTTT.

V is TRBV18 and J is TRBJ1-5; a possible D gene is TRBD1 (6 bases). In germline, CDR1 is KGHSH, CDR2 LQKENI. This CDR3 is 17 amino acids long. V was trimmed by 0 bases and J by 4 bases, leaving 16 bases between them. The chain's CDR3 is CASSPPRSEGTNQPQHF. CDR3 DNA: TGTGCCAGCTCACCACCGAGGTCCGAGGGGACAAATCAGCCCCAGCATTTT.

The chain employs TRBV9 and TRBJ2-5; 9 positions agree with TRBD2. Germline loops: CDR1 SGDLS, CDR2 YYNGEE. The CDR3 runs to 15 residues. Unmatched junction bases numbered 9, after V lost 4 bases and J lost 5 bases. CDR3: CASSLAAGGGETQYF. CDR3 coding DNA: TGTGCCAGCAGCCTCGCAGCGGGAGGAGGTGAGACCCAGTACTTC. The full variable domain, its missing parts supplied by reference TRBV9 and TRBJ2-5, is DSGVTQTPKHLITATGQRVTLRCSPRSGDLSVYWYQQSLDQGLQFLIQYYNGEERAKGNILERFSAQQFPDLHSELNLSSLELGDSALYFCASSLAAGGGETQYFGPGTRLLVL.

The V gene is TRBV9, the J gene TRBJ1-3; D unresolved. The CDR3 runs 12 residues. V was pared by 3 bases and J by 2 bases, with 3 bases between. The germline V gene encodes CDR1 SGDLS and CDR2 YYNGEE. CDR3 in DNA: TGTGCCAGCAGCGCCACTGGAAACACCATATATTTT. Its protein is CASSATGNTIYF.

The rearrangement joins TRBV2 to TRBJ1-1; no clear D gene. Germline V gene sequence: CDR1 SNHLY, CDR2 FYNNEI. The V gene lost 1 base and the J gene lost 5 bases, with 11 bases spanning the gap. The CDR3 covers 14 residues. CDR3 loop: CASSEELYGTEAFF. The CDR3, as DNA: TGTGCCAGCAGTGAAGAGTTATATGGGACTGAAGCTTTCTTT.

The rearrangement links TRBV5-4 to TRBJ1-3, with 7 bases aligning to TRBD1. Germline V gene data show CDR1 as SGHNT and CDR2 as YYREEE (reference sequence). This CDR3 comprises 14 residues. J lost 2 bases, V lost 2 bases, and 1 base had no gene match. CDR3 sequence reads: CASSFRGAGNTIYF. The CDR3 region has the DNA TGTGCCAGCAGCTTCAGGGGGGCTGGAAACACCATATATTTT.

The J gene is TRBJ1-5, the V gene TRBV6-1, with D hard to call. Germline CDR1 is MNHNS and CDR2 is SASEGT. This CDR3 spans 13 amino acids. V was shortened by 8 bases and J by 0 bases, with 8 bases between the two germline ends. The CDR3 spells CASRRVSNQPQHF. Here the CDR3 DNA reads TGTGCCAGCCGCCGGGTTAGCAATCAGCCCCAGCATTTT.

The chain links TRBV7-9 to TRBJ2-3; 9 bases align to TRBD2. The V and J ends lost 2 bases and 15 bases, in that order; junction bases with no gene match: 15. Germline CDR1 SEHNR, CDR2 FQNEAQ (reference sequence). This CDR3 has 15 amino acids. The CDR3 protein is CASSLFVAGESPVYF. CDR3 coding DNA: TGTGCCAGCAGCTTATTCGTAGCGGGAGAATCTCCAGTATATTTT. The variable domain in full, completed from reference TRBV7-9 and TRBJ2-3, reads DTGVSQNPRHKITKRGQNVTFRCDPISEHNRLYWYRQTLGQGPEFLTYFQNEAQLEKSRLLSDRFSAERPKGSFSTLEIQRTEQGDSAMYLCASSLFVAGESPVYFGPGTRLTVL.

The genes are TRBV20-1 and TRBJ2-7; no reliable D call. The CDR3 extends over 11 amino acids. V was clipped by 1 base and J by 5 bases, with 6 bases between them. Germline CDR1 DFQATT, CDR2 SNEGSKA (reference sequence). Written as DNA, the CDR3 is TGCAGTGCTAGAGGGGGTAACGAGCAGTACTTC. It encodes CSARGGNEQYF.

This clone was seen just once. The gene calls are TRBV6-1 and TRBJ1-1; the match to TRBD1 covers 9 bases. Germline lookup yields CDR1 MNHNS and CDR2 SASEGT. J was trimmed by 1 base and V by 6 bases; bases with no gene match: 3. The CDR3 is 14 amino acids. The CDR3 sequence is CASRDRGWNTEAFF. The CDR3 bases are TGTGCCAGCAGGGACAGGGGATGGAACACTGAAGCTTTCTTT.